This entry is about one T cell receptor beta chain. The CDR3 is 14 amino acids. TCRdb passed the 5' RACE reads through MiXCR, listing each CDR3 protein once. The sample carries a few hundred thousand distinct CDR3 sequences, approximately 15% recorded once. This sample was included in a study of T-cell memory formation after mild COVID-19. The chain couples TRBV21-1 to TRBJ2-5; the table's D call TRBD1 went unverified against the DNA. TRBV21-1 is listed as a pseudogene. The sequence derives from a man aged 18 to 30 who had mild COVID-19 (a few samples of this study predate the infection). Cell type and time point are not known. Sequencing used PBMCs or a T cell subset sorted from them (not recorded which). The CDR3 loop reads CAGPFWLGEETQYF. The CDR3 bases are TGTGCCGGTCCCTTCTGGCTCGGAGAAGAGACCCAGTACTTC.